This T cell receptor beta chain was recovered during a study of neurological immune-mediated disorders. TCRdb analysed the 5' RACE reads with MiXCR anew, one entry per CDR3 protein. This sample has under 45,000 distinct CDR3 sequences; more than 14% occur once, and the top ten carry roughly 3.5%. This clonotype was seen ten or more times. This CDR3 is 17 amino acids long. V lost 3 bases, J lost 0 bases, and 17 bases lay in between. Germline lookup yields CDR1 SGHTA and CDR2 FQGNSA. The clonotype originates from a woman aged 60-70 years with HTLV-1-associated myelopathy (HAM/TSP). The chain employs TRBV7-2 and TRBJ1-1; D gene ambiguous. The sequenced sample was CD4+ T cells from blood. The CDR3 loop is CASSFQIQEFLNTEAFF. CDR3 sequence (DNA): TGTGCCAGCAGCTTCCAAATTCAGGAGTTTTTGAACACTGAAGCTTTCTTT.